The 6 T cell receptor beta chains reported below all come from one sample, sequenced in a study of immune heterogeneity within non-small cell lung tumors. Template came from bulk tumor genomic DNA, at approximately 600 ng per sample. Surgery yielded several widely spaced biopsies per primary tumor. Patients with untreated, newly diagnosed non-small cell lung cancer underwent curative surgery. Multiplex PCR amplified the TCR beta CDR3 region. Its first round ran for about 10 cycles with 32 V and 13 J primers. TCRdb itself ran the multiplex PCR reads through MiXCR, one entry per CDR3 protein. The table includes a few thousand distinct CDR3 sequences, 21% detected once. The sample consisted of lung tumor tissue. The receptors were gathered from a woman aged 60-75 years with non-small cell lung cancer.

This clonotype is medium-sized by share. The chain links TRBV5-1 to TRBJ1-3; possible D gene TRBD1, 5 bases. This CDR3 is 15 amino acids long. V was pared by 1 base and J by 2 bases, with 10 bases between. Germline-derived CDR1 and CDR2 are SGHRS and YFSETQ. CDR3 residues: CASSLIGEPGNTIYF. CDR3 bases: TGCGCCAGCAGCTTGATAGGGGAACCTGGAAACACCATATATTTT.

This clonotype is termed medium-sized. The CDR3 DNA reads as TGCGCCAGCAGCCCCGGTTCTGGCTACACCTTC. Amino acids: CASSPGSGYTF. V is TRBV5-1 and J is TRBJ1-2; no definite D call. Per the germline V gene, CDR1 is SGHRS and CDR2 is YFSETQ. This CDR3 has 11 amino acids. Deletions cut 4 bases from V and 7 bases from J, with 8 bases between.

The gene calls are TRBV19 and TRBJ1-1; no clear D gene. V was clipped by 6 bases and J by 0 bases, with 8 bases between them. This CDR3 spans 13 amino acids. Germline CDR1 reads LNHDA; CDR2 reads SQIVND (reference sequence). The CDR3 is CASRRTVNTEAFF. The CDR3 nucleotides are TGTGCCAGTAGGCGGACGGTGAACACTGAAGCTTTCTTT.

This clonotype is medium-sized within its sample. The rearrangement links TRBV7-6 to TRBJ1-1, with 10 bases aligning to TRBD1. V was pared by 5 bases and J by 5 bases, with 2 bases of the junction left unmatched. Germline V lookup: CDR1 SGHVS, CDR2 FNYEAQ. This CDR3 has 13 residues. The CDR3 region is CASSQGQGTEAFF. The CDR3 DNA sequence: TGTGCCAGCAGCCAGGGACAGGGGACTGAAGCTTTCTTT.

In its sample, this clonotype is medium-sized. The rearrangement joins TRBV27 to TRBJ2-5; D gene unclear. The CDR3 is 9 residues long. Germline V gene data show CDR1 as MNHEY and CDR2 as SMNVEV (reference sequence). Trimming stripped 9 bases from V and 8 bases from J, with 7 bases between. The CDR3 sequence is CARIITQYF. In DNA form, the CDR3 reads TGTGCCAGGATAATAACCCAGTACTTC.

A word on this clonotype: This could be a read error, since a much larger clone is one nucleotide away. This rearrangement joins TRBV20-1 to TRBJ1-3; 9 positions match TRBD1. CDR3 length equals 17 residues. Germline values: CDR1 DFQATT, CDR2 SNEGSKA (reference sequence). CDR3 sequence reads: CSDRKWDRDNSGNTIYF. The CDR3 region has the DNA TGCAGTGATAGAAAATGGGACAGGGACAACTCTGGAAACACCATATATTTT.